Listed below are T cell receptor beta chains from one sample, sequenced in a study of blood T cell repertoires in COVID-19. Sequencing used immunoSEQ multiplex PCR; TCRdb keeps in-frame clones, though not all of them. The sample has under 80,000 clones, 92% seen once; the top ten hold approximately 6.2%. The sample comprised peripheral blood. The receptors originated from a human donor in a cohort sampled during active COVID-19. The CDR3 runs from the conserved cysteine through the conserved F or W. A D gene is named only where the DNA matches it firmly. The size of a clone is reported for some rows only, either as once, few or many, or as a class for expanded clones.

TRBV29-1	NA	17	NA	TRBJ1-3	TGCAGCGTTGAAGATTTGGCAGCGGCACCCTCTGGAAACACCATATATTTT	CSVEDLAAAPSGNTIYF
TRBV5-6	NA	14	NA	TRBJ2-3	TGTGCCAGCAGCTTTAGCGTAAACACAGATACGCAGTATTTT	CASSFSVNTDTQYF
TRBV19	NA	14	TRBD1	TRBJ1-2	TGTGCCAGTACCCTACAGGGGGTTGACTATGGCTACACCTTC	CASTLQGVDYGYTF
TRBV3-1/TRBV3-2	NA	16	TRBD1	TRBJ2-2	TGTGCCAGCAGCCACTGGGGGACAGGGTCTTCTGGGGAGCTGTTTTTT	CASSHWGTGSSGELFF
TRBV28	NA	15	NA	TRBJ2-2	TGTGCCAGCAGTTTGGTGCAGCTTAGAGGCGGGGAGCTGTTTTTT	CASSLVQLRGGELFF
TRBV10-3	NA	14	NA	TRBJ2-7	TGTGCCATCAGAGGACAGAGCTCTGTTGACGAGCAGTACTTC	CAIRGQSSVDEQYF
TRBV7-8	NA	15	TRBD1	TRBJ2-5	TGTGCCAGCAGCACACGACAGGGGGCAAGAGAGACCCAGTACTTC	CASSTRQGARETQYF
TRBV30	NA	15	TRBD1	TRBJ1-3	TGTGCCTGGAGGGCGACGGGACAGGGATTAAACACCATATATTTT	CAWRATGQGLNTIYF
TRBV6-5	NA	15	NA	TRBJ1-2	TGTGCCAGCAGTTACCCTACTTCGCTCCGTTATGGCTACACCTTC	CASSYPTSLRYGYTF
TRBV19	once	15	TRBD2	TRBJ2-1	TGTGCCAGTAGTTACGGGACTAGCGCTTACAATGAGCAGTTCTTC	CASSYGTSAYNEQFF
TRBV7-2	NA	16	TRBD1	TRBJ2-1	TGTGCCAGCAGCTTAGGACAGGGGGGGGCTTACAATGAGCAGTTCTTC	CASSLGQGGAYNEQFF
TRBV3-1/TRBV3-2	NA	14	TRBD2	TRBJ2-5	TGTGCCAGCAGTCGCGTAGCGGGAGGAGAGACCCAGTACTTC	CASSRVAGGETQYF
TRBV15	NA	18	NA	TRBJ1-4	TGTGCCACCAGCAGCCGAGCGCTCTACGGTGCAACTAATGAAAAACTGTTTTTT	CATSSRALYGATNEKLFF
TRBV9	NA	14	TRBD1	TRBJ2-5	TGTGCCAGCAGTGACAGGGGGCGATGGGAGACCCAGTACTTC	CASSDRGRWETQYF
TRBV12-3/TRBV12-4	NA	13	NA	TRBJ1-1	TGTGCCAGCAGTAGGGGCTCGAACACTGAAGCTTTCTTT	CASSRGSNTEAFF
TRBV3-1/TRBV3-2	once	14	NA	TRBJ1-5	TGTGCCAGCAGCCAAGACCCCCGAGGGCAGCCCCAGCATTTT	CASSQDPRGQPQHF
TRBV7-6	NA	15	NA	TRBJ1-2	TGTGCCAGCAGCTTAGGAGGCGGGGCAAACTATGGCTACACCTTC	CASSLGGGANYGYTF